This T cell receptor (beta chain) was documented in a study of T cell responses to AZD1222 COVID-19 vaccine (dated by TCRdb to about 2021). Study-wide context: AZD1222 recipients with second doses at about 4 weeks or about 12 weeks were pooled, because spike-specific TCR depth and breadth did not differ between schedules. TCR sequencing covered roughly 230 trial participants: 200 to 220 given two doses of AZD1222 and around 25 given two doses of MenACWY control vaccine. Trial participants were enrolled by age into subgroups of 18-55, 56-69 and 70-plus years, and around 150, 28 and 57 TCR-sequenced participants, respectively, were included in these subgroups.

Results the study describes overall, beyond this receptor: Because no day 14 peak-response samples were available, repertoires were characterized only after the peak T cell response. Participants were mostly white British, with more females than males. The authors suggested clonal diversity may have been underestimated. After two AZD1222 doses, spike-specific TCR breadth and depth were significantly higher than at day 0 and than in MenACWY recipients. Conclusions about previously exposed vaccinees are limited because only a handful of AZD1222 recipients were SARS-CoV-2 seropositive at baseline. CD4 TCRs associated with the vaccine covered the entire spike protein, and the dominant responses were in regions 160-218 and 743-854. Nearly half of unique spike-specific TCRs reportedly recognized epitopes outside regions mutated in the B.1.351 and B.1.1.7 variants. The 56-69-year group was small, and its depth increase did not reach significance, likely because of low power.

In the case of this clone: Its antigen remains unidentified. Per-base quality was not reported, and no clone a single base away is much larger than it.

The V and J ends are trimmed by 4 bases and 4 bases, leaving 5 bases between them. The germline V gene (reference sequence) yields DFQATT for CDR1 and SNEGSKA for CDR2. Reading from cysteine to phenylalanine, the CDR3 counts 11 amino acids. Of the read, only the CDR3 DNA is kept; its 33 bases are in frame from base 1. Sample time point, as interpreted from the label and publication: baseline before first vaccination. The vaccinee samples were drawn from two UK trials, COV001 and COV002, one of which was a single-blind randomized controlled phase 2/3 trial testing AZD1222 (ChAdOx1 nCoV-19) in healthy adults. For TCRbeta chain sequencing, PBMC samples were collected from trial participants at day 0 and at day 28 after the second dose. The CDR3 regions of human TCRbeta chains were analyzed by immunosequencing. For the original study's pipeline: TCRs in the repertoires were matched against a reference library of SARS-CoV-2-specific TCRs that had been generated with the MIRA antigen-specificity platform. Breadth was defined as the fraction of unique TCRs that were SARS-CoV-2-associated. Depth was defined as the fraction of total T cells that were SARS-CoV-2-associated. Using the MIRA data, each spike-specific TCR was mapped to the spike region that the TCR reacts to and placed in a CD4 or CD8 class. Log10-transformed breadth and depth values were compared by one-way ANOVA with Sidak's multiple comparisons tests. The table was pulled from immuneACCESS by TCRdb, which kept in-frame rearrangements only. Such tables lose some clones; where checked, under half of the loss comes from unresolved V genes, and the rest has no known cause. Clone size and the V and J calls come from that table; the DNA yielded D and trimming. The sample table shows about 150,000 clones, and 75% to 90% are seen once. The top ten constitute 6% to 8% of the sample.

This chain is built from TRBV20-1 and TRBJ2-1; a confident D gene designation cannot be given. The source is an adult in good health. The sequencing here drew on peripheral blood, taken on day 0 of AZD1222 vaccination. The DNA reads as follows: TGCAGTGCTACAAAGTACAATGAGCAGTTCTTC. The resulting protein is CSATKYNEQFF.